These 9 T cell receptor beta chains were sequenced from one sample in a study of shared clonotypes between healthy human individuals. Assay used: immunoSEQ multiplex PCR; TCRdb lists only in-frame clones, some missing. The data hold some 790,000 clones, with about two thirds observed a single time. Material for sequencing was memory CD4+ T cells sorted from blood. Subset meaning: CD45RA-negative fraction. The receptors here all came from a woman in her 30s in good health.

This chain uses TRBV6-6 with TRBJ1-2, with 7 bases that match TRBD1. Germline lookup yields CDR1 MNHNY and CDR2 SVGAGI (reference sequence). V dropped 6 bases and J dropped 2; count of bases not matched to a gene: 6. This CDR3 spans 14 amino acids. CDR3 sequence reads: CASSRGQQNYGYTF. CDR3 bases: TGTGCCAGCAGCAGGGGACAGCAAAACTATGGCTACACCTTC.

The V gene is TRBV10-3, the J gene TRBJ2-7; 7 bases are a match to TRBD2. Germline CDR1 and CDR2: ENHRY and SYGVKD. This CDR3 contains 14 residues. J lost 4 bases, V lost 10 bases, and 13 bases had no gene match. CDR3 coding DNA: TGTGCCACCCTAGCGGAGGATCATTCTTACGAGCAGTACTTC. Translating gives CATLAEDHSYEQYF.

This clone was counted between two and nine times. The chain uses TRBV7-9 and TRBJ1-3; possibly TRBD1 for D (5 bases). Germline CDR1 SEHNR, CDR2 FQNEAQ (reference sequence). Trimming cost V 5 bases and J 8 bases, with 16 bases left between them. The CDR3 spans 14 residues. This CDR3 reads CASSPAGLGDTIYF. DNA for the CDR3: TGTGCCAGCAGCCCCGCAGGGTTGGGGGACACCATATATTTT.

Concerning this clone itself: A far more abundant clone sits one base away, making this likely a read error. The gene calls are TRBV27 and TRBJ2-7; tentative D call: TRBD2 (5 bases). Germline V lookup: CDR1 MNHEY, CDR2 SMNVEV (reference sequence). With 6 bases removed from V and 6 bases from J, the gap between germline ends came to 18 bases. CDR3 size: 14 residues. This chain's CDR3 is CASRAVGSFGEQYF. The CDR3 DNA reads as TGTGCCAGCAGGGCGGTGGGGAGTTTTGGCGAGCAGTACTTC.

This clone was counted between two and nine times. The chain employs TRBV28 and TRBJ2-7; unclear D gene. V lost 4 bases, J lost 0 bases, and 10 bases lay in between. In germline, CDR1 is MDHEN, CDR2 SYDVKM. The CDR3 has 14 amino acids. CDR3 amino acids: CASSSGAHSYEQYF. DNA for the CDR3: TGTGCCAGCAGTTCCGGAGCCCACTCCTACGAGCAGTACTTC.

The J gene is TRBJ1-2, the V gene TRBV7-2; D gene unclear. The CDR3 covers 13 residues. Germline V gene lookup returns CDR1 SGHTA and CDR2 FQGNSA. V was pared by 8 bases and J by 0 bases, with 10 bases between. DNA for the CDR3: TGTGCCAGCGGGTCCTGGTCTAACTATGGCTACACCTTC. The encoded protein is CASGSWSNYGYTF. Together with reference TRBV7-2 and TRBJ1-2, the CDR3 gives the full variable domain: GAGVSQSPSNKVTEKGKDVELRCDPISGHTALYWYRQSLGQGLEFLIYFQGNSAPDKSGLPSDRFSAERTGGSVSTLTIQRTQQEDSAVYLCASGSWSNYGYTFGSGTRLTVV.

In this sample, this clone turned up many times. As DNA, the CDR3 is TGTGCCAGTTCCGTTCTACAGGGCCACGAGCAGTACTTC. Its protein product is CASSVLQGHEQYF. V usage is TRBV19 and J usage is TRBJ2-7; D possibly corresponds to TRBD1 (6 bases). Germline V CDR1 and CDR2: LNHDA, SQIVND (reference sequence). The CDR3 sequence is 13 residues long. The V gene lost 8 bases and the J gene lost 5 bases, with 16 bases spanning the gap.

In this sample, this clone turned up many times. The rearrangement links TRBV11-2 to TRBJ2-1; D is perhaps TRBD2 (5 bases). This CDR3 comprises 16 residues. In germline, CDR1 is SGHAT, CDR2 FQNNGV. Trimming removed 0 bases at V and 6 bases at J, with 15 bases between. In DNA, the CDR3 is TGTGCCAGCAGCTTAGACGCGCTAGCCGAGATCAATGAGCAGTTCTTC. This encodes CASSLDALAEINEQFF.

This clone was recorded a few times. V and J are TRBV5-1 and TRBJ2-2; 8 bases line up with TRBD2. V gave up 5 bases and J gave up 5 bases; unmatched junction bases: 8. CDR1 SGHRS and CDR2 YFSETQ come from the germline V gene. There are 15 residues in the CDR3. CDR3 sequence: CASRPAGERTGELFF. CDR3 nucleotide sequence: TGCGCCAGCAGGCCAGCGGGAGAACGAACCGGGGAGCTGTTTTTT.